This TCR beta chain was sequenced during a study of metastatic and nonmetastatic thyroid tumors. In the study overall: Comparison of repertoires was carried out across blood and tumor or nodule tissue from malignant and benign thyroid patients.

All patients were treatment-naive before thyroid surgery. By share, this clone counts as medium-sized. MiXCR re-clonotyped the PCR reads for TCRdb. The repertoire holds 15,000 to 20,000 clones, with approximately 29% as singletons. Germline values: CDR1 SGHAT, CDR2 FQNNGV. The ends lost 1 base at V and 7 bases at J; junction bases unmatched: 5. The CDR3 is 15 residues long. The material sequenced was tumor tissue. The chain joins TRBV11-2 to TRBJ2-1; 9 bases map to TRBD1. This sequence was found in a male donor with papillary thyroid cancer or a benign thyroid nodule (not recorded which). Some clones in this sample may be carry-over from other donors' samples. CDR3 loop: CASSLATGGFNEQFF. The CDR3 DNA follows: TGTGCCAGCAGCTTAGCTACAGGGGGCTTTAATGAGCAGTTCTTC.